The next 20 T cell receptor beta chains were all read from a single sample in a study of cytomegalovirus exposure and HLA in healthy donors. Researchers ran the PCR with 60 Vbeta and 13 Jbeta primers. This table comes from immunoSEQ multiplex PCR, and its TCRdb copy is limited to in-frame clones, with some not included. The sample consists of 99,000 or so clones, over 9.5% of them appearing once. Sequencing used PBMCs. These receptors were obtained from a man aged 40-49 years in good health and CMV-seropositive.

The V and J genes are TRBV5-1 and TRBJ2-1; no definite D call. Deletions cut 1 base from V and 2 bases from J, with 10 bases between. Germline CDR1 SGHRS, CDR2 YFSETQ. This CDR3 contains 15 residues. The CDR3 reads CASSLRRSTYNEQFF. The DNA for the CDR3 is TGCGCCAGCAGCTTGAGACGGAGTACCTACAATGAGCAGTTCTTC.

The chain recombines TRBV11-2 with TRBJ1-3, with 7 bases fitting TRBD1. Losses at the gene ends were 4 bases for V and 2 bases for J; bases not matched to a gene: 2. CDR1 is SGHAT and CDR2 is FQNNGV in the germline V gene. This CDR3 comprises 14 residues. The CDR3 loop is CASSWDRTGNTIYF. The CDR3 DNA reads as TGTGCCAGCAGCTGGGACAGAACTGGAAACACCATATATTTT.

In this sample, this clone is medium-sized (0.01 to 0.1%). V gene TRBV10-3 combines with J gene TRBJ2-1, with D possibly matching TRBD2 (5 bases). Germline V gene sequence: CDR1 ENHRY, CDR2 SYGVKD. V was shortened by 0 bases and J by 11 bases, with 11 bases between the two germline ends. This CDR3 has 13 residues. The DNA of the CDR3 is TGTGCCATCAGTGAGTCGGAGGACTCGAAGCAGTTCTTC. Protein sequence: CAISESEDSKQFF.

The rearrangement links TRBV27 to TRBJ2-1; possible D gene TRBD2, 5 bases. The CDR3 is made up of 15 amino acids. V gave up 3 bases and J gave up 8 bases, with 17 bases separating them. Germline lookup yields CDR1 MNHEY and CDR2 SMNVEV (reference sequence). The CDR3: CASSLDRGFKHEQFF. The CDR3 bases are TGTGCCAGCAGTTTGGACCGAGGGTTTAAACATGAGCAGTTCTTC.

This clone was detected a few times. The rearrangement links TRBV19 to TRBJ2-1, with 8 bases aligning to TRBD2. Germline V gene data show CDR1 as LNHDA and CDR2 as SQIVND (reference sequence). This CDR3 has 18 residues. V was clipped by 5 bases and J by 8 bases; unmatched bases: 20. The CDR3 here is CASSEEPPGLEGNHEQFF. DNA for the CDR3: TGTGCCAGTAGTGAGGAACCTCCGGGACTAGAAGGGAACCATGAGCAGTTCTTC.

The chain carries TRBV19 and TRBJ2-5; 7 bases agree with TRBD1. This CDR3 region has 14 residues. The germline V gene encodes CDR1 LNHDA and CDR2 SQIVND (reference sequence). V shed 7 bases, J shed 2 bases, and the junction held 7 bases outside the gene matches. DNA for the CDR3: TGTGCCAGTACCGGGGACAGCAGGCAAGAGACCCAGTACTTC. This sequence encodes CASTGDSRQETQYF.

Comment on this clone: A junction end diverges from the germline sequence, so it may reflect a read error. Other DNA sequences in the sample encode the same CDR3. The rearrangement uses TRBV14 and TRBJ1-2, with TRBD1 matching over 7 bases. The CDR3 is 13 residues long. Germline V gene data show CDR1 as SGHDN and CDR2 as FVKESK. The CDR3 is CASSPGTVYGYTF. Here the CDR3 DNA reads TGTGCCAGCAGCCCTGGGACAGTATATGGGTACACCTTC. Using reference TRBV14 and TRBJ1-2 for the parts outside the CDR3, the full variable domain is EAGVTQFPSHSVIEKGQTVTLRCDPISGHDNLYWYRRVMGKEIKFLLHFVKESKQDESGMPNNRFLAERTGGTYSTLKVQPAELEDSGVYFCASSPGTVYGYTFGSGTRLTVV.

J is TRBJ1-3 and V is TRBV5-6, with D uncertain. From germline, CDR1 is SGHDT and CDR2 YYEEEE. The ends were cut back, 0 bases at V and 0 bases at J, with 10 bases in the middle. The CDR3 sequence is 16 residues long. The CDR3 is CASSLVGGSSGNTIYF. The CDR3, as DNA: TGTGCCAGCAGCTTGGTTGGCGGAAGCTCTGGAAACACCATATATTTT.

This clone was picked up a small number of times. The chain is built from TRBV2 and TRBJ2-7, with 7 bases fitting TRBD2. Losses at the gene ends were 2 bases for V and 5 bases for J; bases not matched to a gene: 6. Germline loops: CDR1 SNHLY, CDR2 FYNNEI. The CDR3 runs to 14 residues. CDR3 nucleotides: TGTGCCAGCAGTGAATGGGGACTAATCCACGAGCAGTACTTC. This sequence encodes CASSEWGLIHEQYF.

This clone was seen more than once but under ten times. The chain has TRBV5-4 and TRBJ2-5, with 8 positions matching TRBD2. Germline values: CDR1 SGHNT, CDR2 YYREEE (reference sequence). There are 17 residues in the CDR3. Trimming cost V 3 bases and J 1 base; bases outside gene matches: 11. CDR3 sequence: CASSSLAGRGLQETQYF. As DNA, the CDR3 is TGTGCCAGCAGCTCCTTAGCGGGACGAGGGCTCCAAGAGACCCAGTACTTC. The full variable domain, with the rest looked up from reference TRBV5-4 and TRBJ2-5, is ETGVTQSPTHLIKTRGQQVTLRCSSQSGHNTVSWYQQALGQGPQFIFQYYREEENGRGNFPPRFSGLQFPNYSSELNVNALELDDSALYLCASSSLAGRGLQETQYFGPGTRLLVL.

The chain uses TRBV6-1 and TRBJ1-1; D is unresolved. CDR1 is MNHNS and CDR2 is SASEGT in the germline V gene. V shed 7 bases and J shed 5 bases, with 8 bases lying between them. This CDR3 is 11 amino acids long. CDR3 DNA: TGTGCCAGCACCCCGGGGACTGAAGCTTTCTTT. This encodes CASTPGTEAFF.

This clone was detected a few times. This chain joins TRBV5-1 and TRBJ1-2; D is possibly TRBD1 (6 bases). V lost 2 bases, J lost 8 bases, and 19 bases lay in between. Germline lookup yields CDR1 SGHRS and CDR2 YFSETQ. The CDR3 runs to 15 residues. CDR3 sequence reads: CASSLRGTTTHGYTF. CDR3 sequence (DNA): TGCGCCAGCAGCTTACGAGGGACAACCACTCACGGCTACACCTTC.

The rearrangement joins TRBV29-1 to TRBJ1-3, with D tentatively TRBD1 (5 bases). The germline CDR1 and CDR2 sequences are SQVTM and ANQGSEA. The CDR3 length is 12 residues. V was clipped by 7 bases and J by 1 base, with 8 bases between them. CDR3 residues: CSADRSGNTIYF. The CDR3 nucleotides read TGCAGCGCTGACAGATCTGGAAACACCATATATTTT.

In this sample, this clone turned up a few times. The chain couples TRBV5-1 to TRBJ2-5; 10 bases align to TRBD2. The germline V gene has CDR1 SGHRS and CDR2 YFSETQ. V shed 1 base and J 5 bases; nucleotides not matched to a gene: 5. This CDR3 comprises 15 residues. The CDR3 here is CASSLSSGSGETQYF. The DNA of the CDR3 is TGCGCCAGCAGCTTGTCTAGCGGGAGCGGTGAGACCCAGTACTTC.

This chain connects TRBV11-1 to TRBJ2-3; 7 bases are a match to TRBD2. Germline-derived CDR1 and CDR2 are SGHAT and FQDESV (reference sequence). J gave up 9 bases and V 0 bases, and 12 bases lay outside the gene matches. The CDR3 sequence is 16 residues long. This CDR3 is CASSLAGGTALITQYF. Written as DNA, the CDR3 is TGTGCCAGCAGCTTAGCGGGAGGGACTGCACTCATAACGCAGTATTTT.

In its sample, this clone was seen many times. The chain carries TRBV2 and TRBJ2-3; 7 bases map to TRBD2. Germline lookup yields CDR1 SNHLY and CDR2 FYNNEI. The CDR3 consists of 16 residues. The V gene end was trimmed by 1 base and the J gene end by 6 bases; junction bases not matched to a gene: 10. In DNA, the CDR3 is TGTGCCAGCAGTGAAGGGACGGATCGGGAGGCGGATACGCAGTATTTT. Translation gives CASSEGTDREADTQYF.

This clone has just a few counts. The chain employs TRBV6-1 and TRBJ1-5; 8 nucleotides align to TRBD1. The CDR3 length is 13 residues. V was pared by 7 bases and J by 5 bases, with 4 bases of the junction left unmatched. Germline CDR1 reads MNHNS; CDR2 reads SASEGT. CDR3 sequence (DNA): TGTGCCAGCAATGGACAGGGAGATCAGCCCCAGCATTTT. It encodes CASNGQGDQPQHF.

Ten or more counts support this clone. The V call is TRBV5-4, the J call TRBJ2-6; TRBD1 aligns across 7 bases. The CDR3 consists of 16 residues. In germline, CDR1 is SGHNT, CDR2 YYREEE (reference sequence). J was trimmed by 0 bases and V by 6 bases; bases with no gene match: 6. DNA of the CDR3: TGTGCCAGCATCCCTCCAGGGGGCTCTGGGGCCAACGTCCTGACTTTC. Protein: CASIPPGGSGANVLTF.

The sample holds a few counts of this clone. The chain recombines TRBV4-3 with TRBJ1-1; no firm D call. Germline CDR1 reads LGHNA; CDR2 reads YSLEER. The CDR3 is made up of 17 amino acids. V shed 4 bases and J shed 1 base, with 19 bases lying between them. The CDR3 DNA reads TGCGCCAGCAGCCCCTGGTCCATCCGGTCTAGGAACACTGAAGCTTTCTTT. It yields the protein CASSPWSIRSRNTEAFF.

This chain uses TRBV30 with TRBJ1-1; 9 bases map to TRBD1. The CDR3 totals 14 residues. Germline trimming cut 2 bases from V and 1 base from J; bases unmatched to any gene: 2. CDR1 is GTSNPN and CDR2 is SVGIG in the germline V gene (reference sequence). This CDR3 is CAWSRDRANTEAFF. The DNA of the CDR3 is TGTGCCTGGAGTCGGGACAGGGCGAACACTGAAGCTTTCTTT.